Below, 30 T cell receptor beta chains from the same sample are listed, as sequenced in a study of OX40 agonist ivuxolimab in advanced cancers. The data were produced by immunoSEQ multiplex PCR, yet TCRdb's version contains in-frame clones alone and is incomplete. In the table there are tens of thousands of clones, roughly 84% of which are singletons. Sequenced material: CD4+ or CD8+ T cells sorted from blood, taken in a trial of the OX40 agonist ivuxolimab. These receptors all stem from an adult with an advanced solid tumor such as melanoma, head and neck, liver or kidney cancer.

This chain connects TRBV21-1 to TRBJ2-1. TRBV21-1 is listed as a pseudogene. The CDR3 totals 15 residues. CDR3 nucleotides: TGTGCCAGCAGCACCCCGGACCGTCACGACAATGAGCAGTTCTTC. Translation: CASSTPDRHDNEQFF.

A single count supports this clone. The rearrangement links TRBV11-3 to TRBJ2-5; D is unresolved. With 1 base removed from V and 3 bases from J, the gap between germline ends came to 9 bases. The CDR3 length is 14 residues. CDR1 SGHNT and CDR2 YENEEA come from the germline V gene. For the CDR3, the DNA is TGTGCCAGCAGCTTAGCTAATATAAAAGAGACCCAGTACTTC. Translated, it gives CASSLANIKETQYF. The full variable domain, in which reference TRBV11-3 and TRBJ2-5 provide the parts outside the CDR3, is EAGVVQSPRYKIIEKKQPVAFWCNPISGHNTLYWYLQNLGQGPELLIRYENEEAVDDSQLPKDRFSAERLKGVDSTLKIQPAELGDSAVYLCASSLANIKETQYFGPGTRLLVL.

This chain uses TRBV19 with TRBJ1-1; TRBD1 aligns across 7 bases. Germline CDR1 reads LNHDA; CDR2 reads SQIVND (reference sequence). V was pared by 6 bases and J by 7 bases, with 8 bases of the junction left unmatched. The CDR3 spans 13 residues. CDR3: CASSPRAGGEAFF. CDR3 in DNA: TGTGCCAGTAGCCCGAGGGCAGGGGGTGAAGCTTTCTTT.

The chain combines TRBV4-2 with TRBJ1-4; 7 positions agree with TRBD1. The CDR3 length is 14 residues. Germline V CDR1 and CDR2: LGHNA, YNFKEQ. The V segment lost 1 base and the J segment 5 bases; nucleotides outside the gene matches: 1. The CDR3 spells CASSQVQGNEKLFF. The CDR3 nucleotides are TGTGCCAGCAGCCAAGTACAGGGGAATGAAAAACTGTTTTTT.

The chain uses TRBV18 and TRBJ2-5; the D gene is possibly TRBD2 (6 bases). V lost 2 bases and J lost 5, with 6 bases in between. Germline lookup yields CDR1 KGHSH and CDR2 LQKENI. The CDR3 runs 12 residues. The CDR3 region is CASSPGGETQYF. The DNA of the CDR3 is TGTGCCAGCTCACCAGGGGGGGAGACCCAGTACTTC.

In its sample, this clone ranks as medium-sized. CDR3 loop: CASSWTSLVEQFF. DNA of the CDR3: TGTGCCAGCAGTTGGACTAGTTTGGTTGAGCAGTTCTTC. V gene TRBV6-6 combines with J gene TRBJ2-1; 7 bases line up with TRBD2. The V and J ends lost 4 bases and 9 bases, in that order; junction bases with no gene match: 6. CDR1 is MNHNY, CDR2 SVGAGI, per germline (reference sequence). This CDR3 has 13 residues.

With respect to this clone: Sequence at one end of the junction differs from germline and may be a read error. Other DNA sequences in the sample encode the same CDR3. The chain employs TRBV2 and TRBJ2-7; TRBD2 agrees at 9 bases. The CDR3 sequence is 15 residues long. Looked up from germline, CDR1 is SNHLY and CDR2 is FYNNEI. CDR3 bases: TGTGCCAGCAGGAAGATTAGCGGGGGTTCCTACGAGCAGTATTTC. Encoded protein: CASRKISGGSYEQYF.

The V and J genes are TRBV20-1 and TRBJ1-1, with 8 nucleotides matching TRBD1. V shed 6 bases and J 8 bases; nucleotides not matched to a gene: 5. The V gene's germline CDR1 is DFQATT and CDR2 SNEGSKA (reference sequence). This CDR3 is 11 amino acids long. The CDR3 sequence is CSALWTGEAFF. CDR3 nucleotides: TGCAGTGCCCTCTGGACAGGGGAAGCTTTCTTT.

V gene TRBV18 combines with J gene TRBJ2-1; 8 bases line up with TRBD2. Germline assignment: CDR1 KGHSH and CDR2 LQKENI. The CDR3 spans 16 residues. V was pared by 2 bases and J by 7 bases, with 10 bases of the junction left unmatched. The CDR3 loop reads CASSPIGLAMWNEQFF. The CDR3 bases are TGTGCCAGCTCACCAATAGGACTAGCAATGTGGAATGAGCAGTTCTTC. Supplemented by reference TRBV18 and TRBJ2-1, the full variable domain reads NAGVMQNPRHLVRRRGQEARLRCSPMKGHSHVYWYRQLPEEGLKFMVYLQKENIIDESGMPKERFSAEFPKEGPSILRIQQVVRGDSAAYFCASSPIGLAMWNEQFFGPGTRLTVL.

The V and J genes are TRBV5-1 and TRBJ1-1; D call uncertain. The ends were cut back, 4 bases at V and 4 bases at J, with 11 bases in the middle. The CDR3 runs to 13 residues. In germline, CDR1 is SGHRS, CDR2 YFSETQ. For the CDR3, the DNA is TGCGCCAGCAGCCTGGGGTCCGGCACTGAAGCTTTCTTT. It specifies CASSLGSGTEAFF.

The chain employs TRBV4-1 and TRBJ2-3; D perhaps matches TRBD2 (6 bases). Germline V gene data show CDR1 as MGHRA and CDR2 as YSYEKL. The V end was cut by 1 base, the J end by 4 bases, with 18 bases between. This CDR3 spans 17 amino acids. The DNA for the CDR3 is TGCGCCAGCAGCCAAGCTGTAGGGCGGGATGATTCAGATACGCAGTATTTT. It codes for CASSQAVGRDDSDTQYF.

The rearrangement joins TRBV5-4 to TRBJ2-2; 7 bases are shared with TRBD2. The V and J ends lost 0 bases and 6 bases, in that order; junction bases with no gene match: 5. The CDR3 covers 15 residues. The germline gives CDR1 SGHNT, CDR2 YYREEE (reference sequence). CDR3 nucleotide sequence: TGTGCCAGCAGCTTGGGAGGGAGGGCCGCCGGGGAGCTGTTTTTT. Protein sequence: CASSLGGRAAGELFF.

CDR3 protein: CASIPPRTSGSTTYEQYF. The DNA of the CDR3 is TGTGCCAGCATACCCCCGAGGACTAGCGGGAGCACTACCTACGAGCAGTACTTC. The rearrangement joins TRBV28 to TRBJ2-7; 13 nucleotides agree with TRBD2. The germline V gene encodes CDR1 MDHEN and CDR2 SYDVKM. This CDR3 comprises 18 residues. Losses at the gene ends were 7 bases for V and 2 bases for J; bases not matched to a gene: 14.

As to this clone: The same CDR3 also results from other DNA sequences found in this sample. The chain couples TRBV9 to TRBJ2-3; 7 positions agree with TRBD1. CDR1 is SGDLS, CDR2 YYNGEE, per germline. V shed 3 bases, J shed 1 base, and the junction held 5 bases outside the gene matches. The CDR3 has 15 amino acids. The CDR3 spells CASSARQGGTDTQYF. The CDR3 bases are TGTGCCAGCAGCGCCCGACAGGGAGGCACAGATACGCAGTATTTT.

The rearrangement uses TRBV5-1 and TRBJ2-2; TRBD2 matches 13 bases. Germline V gives CDR1 SGHRS, CDR2 YFSETQ. Germline trimming cut 2 bases from V and 0 bases from J; bases unmatched to any gene: 1. The CDR3 has 17 residues. CDR3: CASSLLAGGANTGELFF. The DNA for the CDR3 is TGCGCCAGCAGCTTACTAGCGGGAGGGGCGAACACCGGGGAGCTGTTTTTT.

This chain joins TRBV9 and TRBJ2-5; D gene unclear. The ends were cut back, 2 bases at V and 5 bases at J, with 13 bases in the middle. CDR1 SGDLS and CDR2 YYNGEE come from the germline V gene. The CDR3 spans 14 residues. CDR3 sequence: CASSVGTDIETQYF. CDR3 bases: TGTGCCAGCAGCGTTGGCACTGATATCGAGACCCAGTACTTC.

The chain joins TRBV29-1 to TRBJ2-3; no clear D. The CDR3 totals 13 residues. V gave up 6 bases and J gave up 0 bases, with 10 bases separating them. CDR1 is SQVTM, CDR2 ANQGSEA, per germline. Here the CDR3 reads CSVAPTSTDTQYF. Here the CDR3 DNA reads TGCAGCGTCGCTCCGACGAGCACAGATACGCAGTATTTT.

The V call is TRBV11-2, the J call TRBJ2-7; D tentatively fits TRBD1 or TRBD2 (5 bases each). Deletions cut 6 bases from V and 0 bases from J, with 15 bases between. Germline values: CDR1 SGHAT, CDR2 FQNNGV. The CDR3 length is 15 residues. The CDR3 spells CASSINRGPSYEQYF. The DNA of the CDR3 is TGTGCCAGCAGTATCAACCGGGGCCCCTCCTACGAGCAGTACTTC.

The chain couples TRBV27 to TRBJ1-2; the D gene is possibly TRBD1 (6 bases). Germline values: CDR1 MNHEY, CDR2 SMNVEV (reference sequence). This CDR3 contains 14 residues. The V and J ends lost 3 bases and 5 bases respectively, with 13 bases between them. The CDR3 nucleotides are TGTGCCAGCAGTTTTTTCGGAGGACAGTATGGCTACACCTTC. This codes for CASSFFGGQYGYTF.

The chain uses TRBV5-1 and TRBJ2-2; the match to TRBD2 covers 9 bases. J was trimmed by 2 bases and V by 4 bases; bases with no gene match: 6. The CDR3 totals 16 residues. Germline V gene sequence: CDR1 SGHRS, CDR2 YFSETQ. DNA for the CDR3: TGCGCCAGCAGCATAACGGGACTAGCCAACACCGGGGAGCTGTTTTTT. It codes for CASSITGLANTGELFF.

This clone has a single count. This chain uses TRBV11-3 with TRBJ2-5; a weak D match, TRBD2 (5 bases). CDR3 length: 11 amino acids. The V gene's germline CDR1 is SGHNT and CDR2 YENEEA. The V and J ends lost 5 bases and 6 bases respectively, with 7 bases between them. The CDR3 protein is CASSGEKTQYF. The CDR3 DNA reads as TGTGCCAGCAGCGGGGAGAAGACCCAGTACTTC.

The chain links TRBV5-4 to TRBJ1-1; D ambiguous. The V gene's germline CDR1 is SGHNT and CDR2 YYREEE (reference sequence). With 9 bases removed from V and 1 base from J, the gap between germline ends came to 13 bases. The CDR3 consists of 13 residues. In DNA, the CDR3 is TGTGCCACGAAAGGTGGGGAGAACACTGAAGCTTTCTTT. It yields the protein CATKGGENTEAFF.

This chain connects TRBV16 to TRBJ1-2; 9 nucleotides align to TRBD1. Germline V lookup: CDR1 KGHSY, CDR2 FQNENV. Trimming at V came to 4 bases and at J to 9 bases, leaving 6 bases not matched to a gene. The CDR3 totals 13 residues. In DNA, the CDR3 is TGTGCCAGCAGCCTACCGGGACAGGGACGCTACACCTTC. This gives the protein CASSLPGQGRYTF.

The chain couples TRBV5-1 to TRBJ1-1, with D possibly TRBD1 on 6 matching bases. CDR1 is SGHRS and CDR2 is YFSETQ in the germline V gene. V lost 0 bases, J lost 0 bases, and 12 bases lay in between. The CDR3 is 16 amino acids. This CDR3 reads CASSLEGGGVNTEAFF. CDR3 nucleotide sequence: TGCGCCAGCAGCTTGGAGGGAGGGGGAGTGAACACTGAAGCTTTCTTT.

J is TRBJ1-2 and V is TRBV27, with a possible D match to TRBD1 (5 bases). Trimming removed 5 bases at V and 5 bases at J, with 15 bases between. The CDR3 runs to 14 residues. CDR1 and CDR2 (germline): MNHEY, SMNVEV (reference sequence). The CDR3 nucleotides read TGTGCCAGCAGTCCTCCGGGACTCTGGTATGGCTACACCTTC. Translation gives CASSPPGLWYGYTF.

The chain employs TRBV10-3 and TRBJ2-3; 9 bases agree with TRBD2. The germline V gene encodes CDR1 ENHRY and CDR2 SYGVKD. The CDR3 totals 16 residues. With 6 bases clipped from V and 3 bases from J, the junction kept 10 bases outside the gene matches. The CDR3 sequence is CAIRNPLAGLTDTQYF. The CDR3 DNA follows: TGTGCCATCAGGAACCCGCTAGCGGGACTGACAGATACGCAGTATTTT.

The chain couples TRBV5-6 to TRBJ2-5; 11 bases are shared with TRBD1. The germline V gene encodes CDR1 SGHDT and CDR2 YYEEEE. CDR3 length equals 15 residues. V lost 3 bases, J lost 4 bases, and 5 bases stayed unmatched. The DNA for the CDR3 is TGTGCCAGCAGCTCACCGGGACAGGGGGTAGAGACCCAGTACTTC. It encodes CASSSPGQGVETQYF. Filled out from reference TRBV5-6 and TRBJ2-5, the complete variable domain reads DAGVTQSPTHLIKTRGQQVTLRCSPKSGHDTVSWYQQALGQGPQFIFQYYEEEERQRGNFPDRFSGHQFPNYSSELNVNALLLGDSALYLCASSSPGQGVETQYFGPGTRLLVL.

The V and J genes are TRBV6-1 and TRBJ1-3; D is possibly TRBD1 (5 bases). The CDR3 has 15 residues. Germline-derived CDR1 and CDR2 are MNHNS and SASEGT. V lost 2 bases, J lost 4 bases, and 12 bases lay in between. The CDR3 is CASSELRGTGNTIYF. For the CDR3, the DNA is TGTGCCAGCAGTGAATTGCGGGGCACCGGAAACACCATATATTTT.

V and J are TRBV4-1 and TRBJ2-1, with a possible D match to TRBD2 (5 bases). CDR1 MGHRA and CDR2 YSYEKL come from the germline V gene. The CDR3 contains 17 residues. Trimming shortened V by 1 base and J by 2 bases, and 15 bases separated the two germline ends. The CDR3 here is CASSQAPFSGTYNEQFF. As DNA, the CDR3 is TGCGCCAGCAGCCAAGCACCTTTTTCCGGGACCTACAATGAGCAGTTCTTC.

The chain links TRBV6-6 to TRBJ1-1; TRBD1 matches at 7 bases. Germline CDR1 and CDR2: MNHNY and SVGAGI (reference sequence). The ends lost 2 bases at V and 1 base at J; junction bases unmatched: 4. The CDR3 runs to 15 residues. For the CDR3, the DNA is TGTGCCAGCAGTTACCCGGGACAGAGGAACACTGAAGCTTTCTTT. Protein: CASSYPGQRNTEAFF.